The clone carrying this TCR beta chain has a handful of counts. Its antigen is unidentified. This entry comes from a study of T cells after yellow fever vaccination. Across the study: Any fraction with a low cell number was prepared using SMART-Seq v4 Ultra Low Input.

CDR1 is MNHNS and CDR2 is SASEGT in the germline V gene. This CDR3 has 14 residues. Trimming took off 1 base at V and 9 bases at J, with 12 bases between the two ends. 5'RACE template switching produced TCR cDNA carrying a universal primer site and UMIs. TCRdb redid the calling of the 5' RACE reads with MiXCR, one entry per CDR3 protein. The sample lists 50,000 or so distinct CDR3 sequences, more than 5.5% occurring once. Study observations and caveats: The CD4 compartment and the CD8 compartment contained a small share of clonotypes in common. Booster sampling recovered most clones from primary vaccination (96% CD4, around 90% CD8).

The TCR comes from a man aged 18-30 years who received the YFV17D yellow fever vaccine. Specimen: CD8+ T cells sorted from PBMCs, collected on the day of the first yellow fever vaccination. The chain couples TRBV6-1 to TRBJ2-2; no firm D call. The CDR3 spells CASSEVRFLRELFF. The CDR3 region has the DNA TGTGCCAGCAGTGAAGTTCGGTTCCTCCGGGAGCTGTTTTTT.